The next 26 T cell receptor beta chains were all read from a single sample in a study of T cells after yellow fever vaccination. TCRdb used MiXCR to reprocess the 5' RACE reads, holding one entry per CDR3 protein. The repertoire holds hundreds of thousands of distinct CDR3 sequences, with roughly 12% as singletons. This specimen consisted of PBMCs, obtained on the day of the yellow fever booster vaccination. The origin of the receptors is a man younger than 40 who received the YFV17D yellow fever vaccine.

A few counts support this clonotype. The rearrangement uses TRBV27 and TRBJ2-2, with no clear D. Per germline, CDR1 MNHEY and CDR2 SMNVEV (reference sequence). The CDR3 runs 12 residues. The ends were cut back, 3 bases at V and 5 bases at J, with 4 bases in the middle. CDR3 sequence reads: CASSFATGELFF. CDR3 coding DNA: TGTGCCAGCAGTTTTGCAACCGGGGAGCTGTTTTTT.

A single count supports this clonotype. The CDR3 is CASTSRQGTNEKLFF. The CDR3 nucleotides are TGTGCCAGTACATCTCGACAAGGCACTAATGAAAAACTGTTTTTT. V is TRBV19 and J is TRBJ1-4; D is ambiguous. CDR1 and CDR2 (germline): LNHDA, SQIVND (reference sequence). The CDR3 consists of 15 residues. The V gene lost 7 bases and the J gene lost 2 bases, with 14 bases spanning the gap.

The chain combines TRBV10-1 with TRBJ2-1; 7 nucleotides align to TRBD2. Germline CDR1 is WNHNN and CDR2 is SYGVQD (reference sequence). Trimming removed 0 bases from V and 7 bases from J; junction bases left unmatched: 3. CDR3 size: 14 residues. CDR3 sequence (DNA): TGCGCCAGCAGTGAGTCTGGACTAGATAATGAGCAGTTCTTC. It is translated as CASSESGLDNEQFF.

The chain combines TRBV5-1 with TRBJ2-5; D might be TRBD1 (5 bases). The V gene lost 1 base and the J gene lost 3 bases, with 13 bases spanning the gap. The CDR3 is 15 residues long. Germline loops: CDR1 SGHRS, CDR2 YFSETQ. The CDR3 DNA reads as TGCGCCAGCAGCTTGTTCCGCAGGGTCGAAGAGACCCAGTACTTC. Translation: CASSLFRRVEETQYF. The whole variable domain, remainder taken from reference TRBV5-1 and TRBJ2-5, is KAGVTQTPRYLIKTRGQQVTLSCSPISGHRSVSWYQQTPGQGLQFLFEYFSETQRNKGNFPGRFSGRQFSNSRSEMNVSTLELGDSALYLCASSLFRRVEETQYFGPGTRLLVL.

The rearrangement links TRBV27 to TRBJ1-1, with D possibly matching TRBD1 (5 bases). This CDR3 has 15 amino acids. Germline loops: CDR1 MNHEY, CDR2 SMNVEV (reference sequence). The V end lost 3 bases, the J end lost 4 bases, and 15 bases lay between the germline ends. CDR3 sequence: CASSFIRDVGTEAFF. CDR3 DNA: TGTGCCAGCAGTTTCATCAGGGACGTCGGCACTGAAGCTTTCTTT.

This clonotype was seen only a few times. This chain uses TRBV6-2 or TRBV6-3 with TRBJ2-2; unclear D gene. The germline V gene has CDR1 MNHEY and CDR2 SVGEGT. This CDR3 has 13 amino acids. V was trimmed by 6 bases and J by 4 bases, leaving 9 bases between them. The CDR3 DNA reads as TGTGCCAGCAGATATACCTCCACCGGGGAGCTGTTTTTT. Residues: CASRYTSTGELFF.

This clonotype was seen more than once but under ten times. The chain employs TRBV19 and TRBJ2-1; the D gene could be TRBD1 or TRBD2 (5 bases each). Looked up from germline, CDR1 is LNHDA and CDR2 is SQIVND (reference sequence). This CDR3 comprises 15 residues. V was pared by 10 bases and J by 0 bases, with 16 bases between. CDR3: CATAGTSRSYNEQFF. CDR3 DNA sequence: TGTGCCACCGCCGGGACGAGCCGCTCCTACAATGAGCAGTTCTTC. Full variable domain (rest looked up from reference TRBV19 and TRBJ2-1): DGGITQSPKYLFRKEGQNVTLSCEQNLNHDAMYWYRQDPGQGLRLIYYSQIVNDFQKGDIAEGYSVSREKKESFPLTVTSAQKNPTAFYLCATAGTSRSYNEQFFGPGTRLTVL.

This clonotype was recorded once. This sequence joins TRBV25-1 and TRBJ1-4; possible D gene TRBD1, 6 bases. Germline lookup yields CDR1 MGHDK and CDR2 SYGVNS. V was shortened by 3 bases and J by 3 bases, with 11 bases between the two germline ends. The CDR3 is made up of 15 amino acids. The CDR3 DNA sequence: TGTGCCAGCAGTGAGTGGGGACAAGCTAATGAAAAACTGTTTTTT. This encodes CASSEWGQANEKLFF.

The chain joins TRBV7-2 to TRBJ2-5; no clear D gene. Germline V CDR1 and CDR2: SGHTA, FQGNSA. The V gene lost 5 bases and the J gene lost 2 bases, with 15 bases spanning the gap. The CDR3 covers 15 residues. CDR3 nucleotides: TGTGCCAGCAGCCTTGCGCTTGGTAAACAAGAGACCCAGTACTTC. This encodes CASSLALGKQETQYF.

The genes are TRBV19 and TRBJ2-4; D gene uncertain. V lost 6 bases, J lost 3 bases, and 15 bases lay in between. CDR1 is LNHDA and CDR2 is SQIVND in the germline V gene (reference sequence). The CDR3 covers 15 residues. The CDR3, as DNA: TGTGCCAGTAGGGAGACAAGTACCTTCAAAAACATTCAGTACTTC. Translating it yields CASRETSTFKNIQYF.

A few counts support this clonotype. No DNA is shown, since the ends of the CDR3 on it are uncertain; the CDR3 is the one TCRdb lists. The chain carries TRBV7-5 and TRBJ2-3. TRBV7-5 is reported as a pseudogene. The CDR3 length is 17 residues, termini included. This CDR3 is CISVPEAHGLVTDTQYF.

This clonotype was detected only a few times. V usage is TRBV19 and J usage is TRBJ2-1; 11 bases are a match to TRBD2. Trimming cost V 6 bases and J 8 bases; bases outside gene matches: 12. The CDR3 extends over 16 amino acids. Per the germline V gene, CDR1 is LNHDA and CDR2 is SQIVND (reference sequence). CDR3 sequence (DNA): TGTGCCAGTAGCACTCTCTCTAGCGGGAGGTTGGATGAGCAGTTCTTC. Amino acid sequence: CASSTLSSGRLDEQFF.

V usage is TRBV12-3 or TRBV12-4 and J usage is TRBJ2-1; no reliable D call. CDR3 length equals 17 residues. Deletions cut 7 bases from V and 6 bases from J, with 25 bases between. The CDR3 DNA follows: TGTGCCAGCACCCCGGTTTCACTGCTAAGTTCCGGCAATGAGCAGTTCTTC. Residues: CASTPVSLLSSGNEQFF.

This clonotype was seen a handful of times. V gene TRBV4-1 combines with J gene TRBJ2-1; weak D call: TRBD2 (5 bases). V lost 5 bases to trimming and J lost 5 bases, with 7 bases between them. Germline V gives CDR1 MGHRA, CDR2 YSYEKL. This CDR3 is 12 amino acids long. The CDR3, as DNA: TGCGCCAGCAGCAGCGGTGACAATGAGCAGTTCTTC. This translates into CASSSGDNEQFF.

This clonotype turned up a few times. This chain uses TRBV15 with TRBJ2-5; 7 bases map to TRBD1. Germline V gene lookup returns CDR1 LNHNV and CDR2 YYDKDF (reference sequence). The V and J ends lost 1 base and 1 base, in that order; junction bases with no gene match: 3. The CDR3 has 15 amino acids. The CDR3 sequence is CATSRAGTAQETQYF. The CDR3, as DNA: TGTGCCACCAGCAGAGCCGGGACAGCCCAAGAGACCCAGTACTTC.

The CDR3: CASSVDSWGSNEQFF. CDR3 coding DNA: TGTGCCAGCAGCGTAGATTCGTGGGGCAGCAATGAGCAGTTCTTC. The chain employs TRBV9 and TRBJ2-1; D is perhaps TRBD1 (5 bases). V lost 0 bases, J lost 6 bases, and 13 bases lay in between. Germline lookup yields CDR1 SGDLS and CDR2 YYNGEE. The CDR3 covers 15 residues.

The chain joins TRBV28 to TRBJ2-2; D may correspond to TRBD1 or TRBD2 (5 bases each). V was shortened by 8 bases and J by 9 bases, with 25 bases between the two germline ends. CDR3 size: 16 residues. Germline V CDR1 and CDR2: MDHEN, SYDVKM. In nucleotides, the CDR3 is TGTGCCAGCGTAACCTCCGGGACCCAACACCGCCGGGAGCTGTTTTTT. Its protein product is CASVTSGTQHRRELFF.

This clonotype was seen a few times. The chain couples TRBV7-2 to TRBJ1-1; D is possibly TRBD1 (6 bases). Germline V CDR1 and CDR2: SGHTA, FQGNSA. Trimming removed 6 bases from V and 0 bases from J, with 11 bases in between. The CDR3 runs 14 residues. The CDR3, as DNA: TGTGCCAGCAGACAGGGTGAGGTGAACACTGAAGCTTTCTTT. Translating gives CASRQGEVNTEAFF. Complete variable domain (other parts from reference TRBV7-2 and TRBJ1-1): GAGVSQSPSNKVTEKGKDVELRCDPISGHTALYWYRQSLGQGLEFLIYFQGNSAPDKSGLPSDRFSAERTGGSVSTLTIQRTQQEDSAVYLCASRQGEVNTEAFFGQGTRLTVV.

The gene calls are TRBV6-5 and TRBJ1-2; no firm D call. V was clipped by 0 bases and J by 5 bases, with 7 bases between them. CDR3 length: 13 residues. CDR1 is MNHEY, CDR2 SVGAGI, per germline. The CDR3 region is CASSYSPRYGYTF. CDR3 bases: TGTGCCAGCAGTTACTCTCCCAGATATGGCTACACCTTC.

This clonotype was found a few times. V gene TRBV15 combines with J gene TRBJ2-2; maybe TRBD2 (5 bases). Germline values: CDR1 LNHNV, CDR2 YYDKDF (reference sequence). Trimming stripped 7 bases from V and 6 bases from J, with 15 bases between. This CDR3 region has 14 residues. The CDR3 sequence is CATTVAEGSGELFF. In DNA form, the CDR3 reads TGTGCCACCACGGTGGCAGAGGGTTCCGGGGAGCTGTTTTTT.

This CDR3 reads CASSSLASGTTPEAFF. CDR3 in DNA: TGTGCCAGCAGTTCCCTAGCCTCCGGGACTACCCCTGAAGCTTTCTTT. This rearrangement joins TRBV6-5 to TRBJ1-1, with TRBD1 as a possible D gene (5 bases). Germline lookup yields CDR1 MNHEY and CDR2 SVGAGI. This CDR3 comprises 16 residues. Trimming took off 4 bases at V and 6 bases at J, with 21 bases between the two ends.

This clonotype is a singleton in its sample. The chain employs TRBV20-1 and TRBJ2-7, with 8 bases identical to TRBD2. V shed 5 bases and J 2 bases; nucleotides not matched to a gene: 8. Germline CDR1 DFQATT, CDR2 SNEGSKA (reference sequence). The length of the CDR3 is 14 residues. In nucleotides, the CDR3 is TGCAGTGCTCTTCGAGGGACTAGAACCTACGAGCAGTACTTC. This encodes CSALRGTRTYEQYF.

This chain links TRBV6-1 with TRBJ1-2; D might be TRBD1 (6 bases). V was trimmed by 6 bases and J by 4 bases, leaving 15 bases between them. This CDR3 has 14 residues. The germline V gene encodes CDR1 MNHNS and CDR2 SASEGT. The CDR3 is CASSRQGRLYGYTF. Written as DNA, the CDR3 is TGTGCCAGCAGCCGGCAGGGGCGACTCTATGGCTACACCTTC.

The chain employs TRBV7-9 and TRBJ1-5; D not certain. CDR3 length: 14 amino acids. Trimming shortened V by 2 bases and J by 4 bases, and 9 bases separated the two germline ends. Germline V gives CDR1 SEHNR, CDR2 FQNEAQ (reference sequence). The CDR3 loop reads CASSLTDTNQPQHF. DNA for the CDR3: TGTGCCAGCAGCTTAACAGACACGAATCAGCCCCAGCATTTT.

This clonotype has ten or more counts. The V call is TRBV27, the J call TRBJ1-6; no clear D. Germline CDR1 and CDR2: MNHEY and SMNVEV (reference sequence). The CDR3 consists of 12 residues. Trimming shortened V by 9 bases and J by 9 bases, and 12 bases separated the two germline ends. The CDR3 DNA reads TGTGCCAGTCGAGCGGGGTTTTCACCCCTCCACTTT. Its protein is CASRAGFSPLHF.

The J gene is TRBJ1-3, the V gene TRBV5-5; a weak D match, TRBD1 (6 bases). V was cut by 2 bases and J by 8 bases, with 20 bases left in between. This CDR3 has 16 amino acids. Germline CDR1 SGHKS, CDR2 YYEKEE (reference sequence). CDR3 amino acids: CASSLFLGGTDYTIYF. The CDR3 DNA is TGTGCCAGCAGCTTATTCCTCGGGGGCACTGATTACACCATATATTTT.